This record looks at one T cell receptor beta chain sequence and its context. A second PCR, run for about 7 to 11 cycles, used a sample-barcoded 5' primer plus a J-beta primer mix. MiXCR, applied by TCRdb to the 5' RACE reads, yields one record per CDR3 protein. The table includes 650,000 to 950,000 distinct CDR3 sequences, approximately 44% detected once. The source of the sample is a study of blood T cells in healthy people across ages. Extraction yielded at least 6 micrograms of total RNA per sample. CDR3 length: 11 residues. Germline loops: CDR1 SNHLY, CDR2 FYNNEI. Trimming removed 6 bases at V and 8 bases at J, with 10 bases between.

The V gene is TRBV2, the J gene TRBJ1-1; a possible D gene is TRBD1 (6 bases). This clonotype originated in a man aged 60 to 69 in good health. Sequenced sample: blood. The CDR3 DNA follows: TGTGCCAGCAGAGGGGGTTGGGAAGCTTTCTTT. Its translation: CASRGGWEAFF.